A selection of T cell receptor beta chains follows, all from one sample in a study of T cell responses to AZD1222 COVID-19 vaccine. Libraries were prepared by immunoSEQ multiplex PCR; TCRdb keeps only in-frame clonotypes and omits some of them. The table shows some 79,000 clones, with approximately 83% occurring only once. Sequenced material: peripheral blood, taken 28 days after the second AZD1222 dose. All receptors come from an adult who received the AZD1222 COVID-19 vaccine. Both conserved end residues are part of each CDR3. D genes are given only for firm matches. Some rows have no size entry. The others give once, few or many, or a class for an expanded clone.

d_call j_call v_call clone_size cdr3_aa cdr3_nt
NA TRBJ1-1 TRBV14 NA CASSQGRWHTEAFF TGTGCCAGCAGCCAAGGCAGGTGGCACACTGAAGCTTTCTTT
TRBD1 TRBJ2-1 TRBV7-9 NA CASSVRPTGDGEQFF TGTGCCAGCAGCGTGAGGCCGACAGGGGACGGCGAGCAGTTCTTC
TRBD2 TRBJ2-1 TRBV3-1/TRBV3-2 NA CASSQDAFGRGSSGRANEQFF TGTGCCAGCAGCCAAGATGCATTTGGCCGCGGATCTAGCGGGAGGGCCAATGAGCAGTTCTTC
NA TRBJ2-3 TRBV7-8 once CASSLGRTDTQYF TGTGCCAGCAGCTTAGGACGGACTGATACGCAGTATTTT
NA TRBJ1-4 TRBV19 NA CASRTLDGGAHEKLFF TGTGCCAGTAGGACCCTGGACGGGGGTGCTCATGAAAAACTGTTTTTT
TRBD1 TRBJ1-1 TRBV7-9 NA CASSLGRQGGMNTEAFF TGTGCCAGCAGCTTAGGGAGACAGGGGGGGATGAACACTGAAGCTTTCTTT
NA TRBJ2-3 TRBV15 NA CATRGRGGPTDTQYF TGTGCCACCCGTGGACGCGGCGGCCCCACAGATACGCAGTATTTT
NA TRBJ2-7 TRBV30 NA CAWSGNSEQYF TGTGCCTGGAGTGGAAACAGCGAGCAGTACTTC
NA TRBJ1-6 TRBV19 NA CASSIYVDSYNSPLHF TGTGCCAGTAGTATCTATGTGGACTCCTATAATTCACCCCTCCACTTT
NA TRBJ1-1 TRBV5-4 few CASSFMQERAEAFF TGTGCCAGCAGCTTTATGCAGGAAAGGGCTGAAGCTTTCTTT
NA TRBJ2-7 TRBV7-9 NA CASSLDWGNEQYF TGTGCCAGCAGCTTAGATTGGGGGAACGAGCAGTACTTC
NA TRBJ1-1 TRBV6-1 NA CASSRNRDGEAFF TGTGCCAGCAGTAGGAACCGGGACGGCGAAGCTTTCTTT